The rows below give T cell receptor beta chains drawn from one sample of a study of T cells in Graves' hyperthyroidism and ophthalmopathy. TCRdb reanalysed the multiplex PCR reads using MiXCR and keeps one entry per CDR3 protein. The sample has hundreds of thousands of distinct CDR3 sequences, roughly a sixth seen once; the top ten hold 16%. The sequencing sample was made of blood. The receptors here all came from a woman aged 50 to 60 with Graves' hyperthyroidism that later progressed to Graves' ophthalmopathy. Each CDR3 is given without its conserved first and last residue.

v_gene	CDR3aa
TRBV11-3	ASSLGWNTDTQY
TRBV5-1	ASSLGAYNEQS
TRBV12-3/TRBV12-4	ASRVDRGAGNTIY
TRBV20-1	SASGGKSFLSYEQY
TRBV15	ATSLSREANYGYT
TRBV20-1	SATLGAQRGTQY
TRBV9	ASSVHNPYNEQF
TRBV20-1	SATGGALYNEQF
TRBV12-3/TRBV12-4	ASSTASYEQY
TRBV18	ASSPEPPEASGNTIY
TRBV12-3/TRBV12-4	AIRYRGMNTGELF
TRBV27	ASSFRGRGSPLH
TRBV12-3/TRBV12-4	ASSLALSAQETQY
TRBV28	ASSSSGVTDTQY
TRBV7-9	ASSSPGTGPMNTEAF